The 8 T cell receptor beta chains below all came from one sample that was sequenced in a study of T cell responses to AZD1222 COVID-19 vaccine. Some clones are missing from TCRdb's copy, which holds only in-frame ones; the method was immunoSEQ multiplex PCR. The sample comprises about 150,000 clones, approximately 90% of which are singletons, and roughly 1.3% rests with the top ten. Sequences were derived from peripheral blood, sampled on day 0 of AZD1222 vaccination. The receptors were sampled from an adult in good health.

The V call is TRBV5-1, the J call TRBJ2-1, with 7 positions matching TRBD1. From germline, CDR1 is SGHRS and CDR2 YFSETQ. V was pared by 3 bases and J by 8 bases, with 14 bases of the junction left unmatched. The CDR3 has 16 amino acids. The CDR3 sequence: CASSSQGRTGQDEQFF. The DNA of the CDR3 is TGCGCCAGCAGCTCTCAAGGACGGACCGGACAGGATGAGCAGTTCTTC.

The gene calls are TRBV18 and TRBJ1-1; perhaps TRBD1 as D (6 bases). Germline-derived CDR1 and CDR2 are KGHSH and LQKENI. The V gene lost 3 bases and the J gene lost 10 bases, with 15 bases spanning the gap. CDR3 length: 13 residues. The CDR3 protein is CASSPEDLTGAFF. The DNA for the CDR3 is TGTGCCAGCTCACCCGAGGATTTGACAGGAGCTTTCTTT.

This clone was counted at least ten times. This chain uses TRBV2 with TRBJ1-6, with a possible D match to TRBD1 (5 bases). The V gene lost 7 bases and the J gene lost 10 bases, with 23 bases spanning the gap. The CDR3 runs 16 residues. Germline assignment: CDR1 SNHLY and CDR2 FYNNEI. CDR3 residues: CASKAFWGTASSPLHF. CDR3 nucleotides: TGTGCCAGCAAGGCGTTCTGGGGGACGGCCTCATCACCCCTCCACTTT.

V and J are TRBV5-6 and TRBJ2-7; 10 nucleotides line up with TRBD2. The germline CDR1 and CDR2 sequences are SGHDT and YYEEEE. The ends lost 0 bases at V and 2 bases at J; junction bases unmatched: 5. CDR3 length equals 16 residues. CDR3 sequence: CASSLGPSGGPYEQYF. For the CDR3, the DNA is TGTGCCAGCAGCTTGGGCCCTAGCGGGGGCCCCTACGAGCAGTACTTC.

V gene TRBV13 combines with J gene TRBJ2-3; D is undetermined. Between the trimmed V and J ends, which lost 3 bases and 3 bases, there was a span of 7 bases. The CDR3 is 13 residues long. Per germline, CDR1 PRHDT and CDR2 FYEKMQ (reference sequence). CDR3: CASSFTETDTQYF. Here the CDR3 DNA reads TGTGCCAGCAGCTTTACGGAGACAGATACGCAGTATTTT.

The chain combines TRBV29-1 with TRBJ1-2, with 9 bases fitting TRBD1. The CDR3 covers 12 residues. From germline, CDR1 is SQVTM and CDR2 ANQGSEA. V lost 4 bases to trimming and J lost 4 bases; unmatched junction nucleotides: 1. The CDR3 loop is CSVGDRVYGYTF. The CDR3 DNA is TGCAGCGTTGGGGACAGGGTCTATGGCTACACCTTC.

V gene TRBV12-3 or TRBV12-4 combines with J gene TRBJ2-7; D is ambiguous. This CDR3 has 13 residues. V lost 6 bases and J lost 2, with 11 bases in between. The CDR3 DNA reads as TGTGCCAGCAGCGGGTCCCTGGCCTACGAGCAGTACTTC. This sequence encodes CASSGSLAYEQYF.

This clone was detected once. CDR3 amino acids: CASSLGGTGEGEKLFF. The CDR3 DNA reads TGTGCCAGCAGCTTGGGTGGGACGGGAGAAGGTGAAAAACTGTTTTTT. This chain joins TRBV5-5 and TRBJ1-4, with D possibly matching TRBD1 (5 bases). Per germline, CDR1 SGHKS and CDR2 YYEKEE (reference sequence). Trimming left V 0 bases short and J 7 bases short, with 16 bases between. The CDR3 spans 16 residues.